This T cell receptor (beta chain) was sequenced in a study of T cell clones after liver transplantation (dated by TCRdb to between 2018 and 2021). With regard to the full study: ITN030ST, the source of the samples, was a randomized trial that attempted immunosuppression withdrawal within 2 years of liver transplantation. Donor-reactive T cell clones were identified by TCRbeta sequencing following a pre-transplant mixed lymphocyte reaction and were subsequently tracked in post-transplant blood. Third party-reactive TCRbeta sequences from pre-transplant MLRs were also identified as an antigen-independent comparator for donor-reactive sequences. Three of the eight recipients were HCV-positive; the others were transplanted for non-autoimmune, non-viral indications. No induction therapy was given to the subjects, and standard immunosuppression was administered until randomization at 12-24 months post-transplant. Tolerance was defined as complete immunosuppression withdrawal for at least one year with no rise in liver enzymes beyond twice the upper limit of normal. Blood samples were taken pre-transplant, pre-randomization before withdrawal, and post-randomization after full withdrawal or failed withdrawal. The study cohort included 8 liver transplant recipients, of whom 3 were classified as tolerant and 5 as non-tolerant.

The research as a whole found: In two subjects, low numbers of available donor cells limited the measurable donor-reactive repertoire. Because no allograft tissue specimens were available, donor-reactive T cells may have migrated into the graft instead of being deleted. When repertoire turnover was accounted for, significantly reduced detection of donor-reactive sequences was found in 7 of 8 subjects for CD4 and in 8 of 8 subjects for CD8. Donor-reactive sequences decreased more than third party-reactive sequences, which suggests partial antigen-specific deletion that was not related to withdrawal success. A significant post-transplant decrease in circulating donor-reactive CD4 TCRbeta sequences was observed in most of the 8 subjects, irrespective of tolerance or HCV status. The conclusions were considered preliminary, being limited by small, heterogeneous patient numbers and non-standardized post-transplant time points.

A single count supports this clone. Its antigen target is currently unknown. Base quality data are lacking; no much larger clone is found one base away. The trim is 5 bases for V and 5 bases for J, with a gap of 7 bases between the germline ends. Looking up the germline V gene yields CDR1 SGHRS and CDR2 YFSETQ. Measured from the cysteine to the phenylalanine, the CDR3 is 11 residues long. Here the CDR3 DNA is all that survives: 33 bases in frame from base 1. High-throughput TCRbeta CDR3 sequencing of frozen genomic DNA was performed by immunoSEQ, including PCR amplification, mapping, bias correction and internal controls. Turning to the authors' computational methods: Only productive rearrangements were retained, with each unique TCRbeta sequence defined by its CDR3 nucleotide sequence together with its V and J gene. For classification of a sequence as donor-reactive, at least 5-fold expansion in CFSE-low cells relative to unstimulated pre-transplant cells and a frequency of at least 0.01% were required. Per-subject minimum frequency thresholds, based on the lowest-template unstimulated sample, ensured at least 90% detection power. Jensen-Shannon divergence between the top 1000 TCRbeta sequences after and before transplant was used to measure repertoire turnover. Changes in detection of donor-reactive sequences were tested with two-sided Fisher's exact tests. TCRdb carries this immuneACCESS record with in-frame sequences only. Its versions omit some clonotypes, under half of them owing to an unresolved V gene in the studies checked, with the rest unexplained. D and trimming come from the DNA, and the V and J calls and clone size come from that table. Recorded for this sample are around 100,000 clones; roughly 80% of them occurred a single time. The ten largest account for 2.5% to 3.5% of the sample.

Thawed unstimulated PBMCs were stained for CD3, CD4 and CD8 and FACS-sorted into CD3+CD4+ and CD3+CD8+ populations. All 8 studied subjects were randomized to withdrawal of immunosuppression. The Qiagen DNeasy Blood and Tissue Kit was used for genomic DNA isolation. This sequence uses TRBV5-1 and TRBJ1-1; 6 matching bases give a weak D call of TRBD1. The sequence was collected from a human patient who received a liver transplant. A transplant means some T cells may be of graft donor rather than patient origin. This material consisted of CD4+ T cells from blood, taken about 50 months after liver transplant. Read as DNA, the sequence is TGCGCCAGCAGAACAGGGACTGAAGCTTTCTTT. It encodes CASRTGTEAFF. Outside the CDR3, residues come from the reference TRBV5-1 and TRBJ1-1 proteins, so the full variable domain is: KAGVTQTPRYLIKTRGQQVTLSCSPISGHRSVSWYQQTPGQGLQFLFEYFSETQRNKGNFPGRFSGRQFSNSRSEMNVSTLELGDSALYLCASRTGTEAFFGQGTRLTVV.